The rows below give T cell receptor beta chains drawn from one sample of a study of control samples from healthy donors and cancer patients. TCRdb keeps only in-frame clones here, not all; method: immunoSEQ multiplex PCR. The sample shows 140,000 or so clones, 85% to 95% of them seen only once. What was sequenced was PBMCs. The receptor source for this set is a man in his 60s with colorectal cancer. The CDR3 runs from the conserved cysteine through the conserved F or W. The D gene is left open where the match is weak. The listing skips clone size in some rows; elsewhere it reads once, few, many or a size class.

J	V	D	size	CDR3	DNA
TRBJ2-5	TRBV5-5	.	.	CASSLDVYAGALQGTQYF	TGTGCCAGCAGCTTGGACGTCTACGCGGGGGCCCTTCAGGGGACCCAGTACTTC
TRBJ2-5	TRBV7-2	TRBD2	.	CASSLLHGGGAWETQYF	TGTGCCAGCAGCTTGCTTCATGGCGGGGGGGCATGGGAGACCCAGTACTTC
TRBJ1-6	TRBV6-5	TRBD1	.	CASSSGQGYNSPLHF	TGTGCCAGCAGTTCCGGACAGGGTTATAATTCACCCCTCCACTTT
TRBJ1-1	TRBV11-3	.	.	CASSTNSYTEAFF	TGTGCCAGCAGTACGAACAGTTACACTGAAGCTTTCTTT
TRBJ2-7	TRBV14	TRBD1	.	CASSQEADRGIHEQYF	TGTGCCAGCAGCCAAGAAGCGGACAGGGGGATACACGAGCAGTACTTC
TRBJ1-1	TRBV12-5	.	.	CASGLNLNTEAFF	TGTGCTAGTGGTTTAAATTTGAACACTGAAGCTTTCTTT
TRBJ2-7	TRBV7-9	.	.	CASSLSSYEQYF	TGTGCCAGCAGCTTAAGTAGCTACGAGCAGTACTTC
TRBJ2-1	TRBV6-6	TRBD1	once	CASSPSPGTGAENEQFF	TGTGCCAGCAGTCCCTCCCCCGGGACAGGGGCCGAGAATGAGCAGTTCTTC
TRBJ2-7	TRBV10-2	.	.	CASWGGTSYEQYF	TGCGCCAGCTGGGGCGGGACCTCCTACGAGCAGTACTTC
TRBJ2-2	TRBV5-4	.	.	CASSKDEAGELFF	TGTGCCAGCAGTAAGGACGAGGCCGGGGAGCTGTTTTTT
TRBJ2-1	TRBV3-1/TRBV3-2	TRBD2	.	CASSPHLAGDYNEQFF	TGTGCCAGCAGCCCCCATCTAGCGGGGGACTACAATGAGCAGTTCTTC
TRBJ1-1	TRBV6-1	.	.	CASSGNAARGGSEAFF	TGTGCCAGCAGTGGGAATGCGGCTCGGGGGGGTAGTGAAGCTTTCTTT
TRBJ1-1	TRBV9	.	.	CASSVPGVLNTEAFF	TGTGCCAGCAGCGTACCCGGTGTCTTGAACACTGAAGCTTTCTTT
TRBJ2-1	TRBV5-3	TRBD1	once	CARSWGQGAGNEQFF	TGTGCCAGAAGCTGGGGACAGGGGGCTGGAAATGAGCAGTTCTTC
TRBJ2-7	TRBV6-1	TRBD1	.	CASSEGTGIYEQYF	TGTGCCAGCAGTGAAGGGACAGGGATCTACGAGCAGTACTTC
TRBJ1-2	TRBV12-3/TRBV12-4	.	.	CASSSRYSYGYTF	TGTGCCAGCAGTTCCCGATACAGCTATGGCTACACCTTC
TRBJ2-5	TRBV7-9	.	.	CASSLAGRGGPQETQYF	TGTGCCAGCAGCTTAGCGGGCAGGGGCGGACCACAAGAGACCCAGTACTTC
TRBJ1-2	TRBV19	.	.	CASSRARGPANYGYTF	TGTGCCAGTAGTAGGGCCAGGGGCCCAGCTAACTATGGCTACACCTTC
TRBJ1-5	TRBV19	TRBD1	.	CASSSGTGGQPQHF	TGTGCCAGTAGTAGTGGGACAGGAGGGCAGCCCCAGCATTTT
TRBJ2-7	TRBV7-9	.	.	CASSATPGGTPYEQYF	TGTGCCAGCAGCGCCACCCCAGGGGGGACGCCCTACGAGCAGTACTTC
TRBJ2-5	TRBV4-2	.	.	CASSPALGETQYF	TGTGCCAGCAGCCCTGCTTTGGGGGAGACCCAGTACTTC
TRBJ1-6	TRBV5-1	.	.	CASSWTESSYNSPLHF	TGCGCCAGCAGCTGGACAGAGAGCTCCTATAATTCACCCCTCCACTTT
TRBJ2-7	TRBV9	TRBD2	.	CASSPRPTSGGVREQYF	TGTGCCAGCAGCCCCCGACCTACTAGCGGGGGGGTGAGGGAGCAGTACTTC